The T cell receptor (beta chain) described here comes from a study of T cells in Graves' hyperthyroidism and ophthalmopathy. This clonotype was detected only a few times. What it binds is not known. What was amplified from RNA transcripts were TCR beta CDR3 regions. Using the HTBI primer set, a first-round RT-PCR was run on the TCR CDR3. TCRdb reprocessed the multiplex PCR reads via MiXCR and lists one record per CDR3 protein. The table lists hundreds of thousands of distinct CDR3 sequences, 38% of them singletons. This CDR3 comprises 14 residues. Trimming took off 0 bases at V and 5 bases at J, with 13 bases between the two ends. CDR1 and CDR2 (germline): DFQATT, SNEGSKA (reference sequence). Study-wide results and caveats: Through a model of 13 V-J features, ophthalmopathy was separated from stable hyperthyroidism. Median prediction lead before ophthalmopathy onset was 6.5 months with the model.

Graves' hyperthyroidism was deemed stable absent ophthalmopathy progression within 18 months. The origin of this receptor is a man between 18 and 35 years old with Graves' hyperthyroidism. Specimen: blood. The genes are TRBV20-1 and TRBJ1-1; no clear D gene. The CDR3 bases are TGCAGTGCTAGAGATACCGGGCGAAGGACTGAAGCTTTCTTT. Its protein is CSARDTGRRTEAFF.